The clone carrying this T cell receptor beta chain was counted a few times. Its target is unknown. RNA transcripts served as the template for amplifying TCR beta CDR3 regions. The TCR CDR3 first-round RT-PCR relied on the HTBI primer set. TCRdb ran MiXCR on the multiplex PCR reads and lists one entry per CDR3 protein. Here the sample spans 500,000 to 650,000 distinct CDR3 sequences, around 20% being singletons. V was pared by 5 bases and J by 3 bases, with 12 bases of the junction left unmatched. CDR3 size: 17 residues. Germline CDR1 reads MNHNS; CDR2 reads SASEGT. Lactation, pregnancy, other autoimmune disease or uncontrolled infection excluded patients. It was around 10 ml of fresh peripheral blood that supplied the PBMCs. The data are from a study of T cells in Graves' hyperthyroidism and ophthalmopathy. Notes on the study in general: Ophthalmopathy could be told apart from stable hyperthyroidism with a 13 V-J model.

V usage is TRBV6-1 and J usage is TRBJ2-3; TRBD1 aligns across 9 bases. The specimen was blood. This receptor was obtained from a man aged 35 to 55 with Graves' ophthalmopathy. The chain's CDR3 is CASSKLEQGASTDTQYF. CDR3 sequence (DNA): TGTGCCAGCAGTAAACTCGAACAGGGGGCTAGTACAGATACGCAGTATTTT.